This TCR beta chain originates from a study of blood T cell repertoires in COVID-19 (TCRdb year 2020). A note on the overall study: Samples covering the acute and convalescent phases of COVID-19 were provided by collaborators in the United States, Italy and Spain. Where available, HLA class I and class II types were obtained from metadata supplied by the sample provider rather than from assay-based typing. Sample metadata almost always included a de-identified subject ID, COVID-19 status, age in years and sex. The material from the prospective study consisted of cDNA or gDNA derived from T cells, B-cell-depleted T cells, or PBMCs. The repertoires were released in a freely available public database meant as a resource for research on the immune response to SARS-CoV-2. Deeply sampled blood TCRbeta repertoires from subjects exposed to, actively infected with, or recovered from COVID-19 were included in the dataset. Samples were obtained from the ongoing ImmuneRACE study (first 160 participants) and from over 1,000 subjects provided by 6 global collaborators. Findings and caveats that apply to the study as a whole: The quantity of clinical and demographic metadata differed by source and by participant and was supplied without curation.

TCRbeta CDR3 regions were amplified from genomic DNA using the immunoSEQ Assay, a bias-controlled multiplex PCR. The paper's data handling went like this. Within the assay, amplification of reference gene primers was used to estimate how many nucleated cells each sample contained. To quantify the absolute abundance of each unique TCRbeta CDR3 rearrangement, sequence reads were collapsed and filtered. Productive Simpson clonality was computed per sample as the square root of Simpson's diversity index over productive rearrangements. In its TCRdb copy, this immuneACCESS table keeps in-frame sequences only and misses some clones. Where compared with another copy, unresolved V genes explain less than half of these, and the others have no known cause. Clone size and V and J calls were adopted from that table, with D and trimming inferred from the DNA. Recorded for this sample are 140,000 or so clones; approximately 90% of them occurred a single time. The ten largest clones represent 8.5% to 9.5% of the sample.

This clone is regarded as large (0.1 to 1%). The antigen this receptor binds is unknown. No quality values exist for individual bases; no much larger clone is one base distant. From the germline V gene, CDR1 is SGHVS and CDR2 is FNYEAQ. The CDR3 measures 14 amino acids from cysteine to phenylalanine. Only the CDR3 DNA stays, 42 bases, in frame from base 1. Between the V and J ends, shortened by 1 base and 0 bases respectively, the junction contains 4 bases. Whole blood was collected in K2EDTA tubes by collaborating institutions according to the institutions' own protocols. Collaborator samples were shipped for TCRbeta analysis as frozen whole blood, isolated PBMCs, or DNA extracted from either sample type.

Recombination linked TRBV7-6 to TRBJ1-5; confidence is insufficient to name the D gene. Sequencing was carried out using peripheral blood. The origin of this receptor is a woman between 45 and 60 years old with active or convalescent COVID-19. The sequenced DNA: TGTGCCAGCAGCTTAGGTAATAGCAATCAGCCCCAGCATTTT. This is translated as CASSLGNSNQPQHF.